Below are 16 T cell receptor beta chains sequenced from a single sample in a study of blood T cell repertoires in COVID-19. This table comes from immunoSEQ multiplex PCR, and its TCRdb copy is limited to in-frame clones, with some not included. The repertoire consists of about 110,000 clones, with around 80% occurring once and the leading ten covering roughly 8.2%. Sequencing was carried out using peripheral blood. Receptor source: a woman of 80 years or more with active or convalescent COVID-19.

This CDR3 reads CASSPGGVMNTEAFF. CDR3 nucleotide sequence: TGCGCCAGCAGCCCCGGGGGGGTTATGAACACTGAAGCTTTCTTT. The V call is TRBV10-1, the J call TRBJ1-1; a possible D gene is TRBD1 (5 bases). The V gene's germline CDR1 is WNHNN and CDR2 SYGVQD (reference sequence). The V and J ends lost 6 bases and 0 bases respectively, with 14 bases between them. The CDR3 length is 15 residues.

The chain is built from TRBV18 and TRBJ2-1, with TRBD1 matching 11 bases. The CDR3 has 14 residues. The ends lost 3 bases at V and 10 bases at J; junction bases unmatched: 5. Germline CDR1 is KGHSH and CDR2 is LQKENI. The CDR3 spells CASSPGTGGREQFF. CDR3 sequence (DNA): TGTGCCAGCTCACCGGGGACAGGGGGTCGGGAGCAGTTCTTC.

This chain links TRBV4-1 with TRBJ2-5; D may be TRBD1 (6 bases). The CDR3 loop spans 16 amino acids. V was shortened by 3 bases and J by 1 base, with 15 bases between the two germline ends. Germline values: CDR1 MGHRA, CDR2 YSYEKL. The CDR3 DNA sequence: TGCGCCAGCAGCCATTCCCTAGTCAGGGGCCAAGAGACCCAGTACTTC. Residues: CASSHSLVRGQETQYF.

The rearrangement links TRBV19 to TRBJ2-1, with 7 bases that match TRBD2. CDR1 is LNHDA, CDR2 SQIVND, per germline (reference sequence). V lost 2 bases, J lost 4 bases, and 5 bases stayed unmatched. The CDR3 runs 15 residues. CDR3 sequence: CASSIRGDRYNEQFF. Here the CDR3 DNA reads TGTGCCAGTAGTATACGGGGGGATAGATACAATGAGCAGTTCTTC.

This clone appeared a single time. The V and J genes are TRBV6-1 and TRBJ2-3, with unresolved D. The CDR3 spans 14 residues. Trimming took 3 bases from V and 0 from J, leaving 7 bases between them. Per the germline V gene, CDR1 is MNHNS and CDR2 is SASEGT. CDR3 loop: CASSELYSTDTQYF. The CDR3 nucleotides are TGTGCCAGCAGTGAGCTCTATAGCACAGATACGCAGTATTTT.

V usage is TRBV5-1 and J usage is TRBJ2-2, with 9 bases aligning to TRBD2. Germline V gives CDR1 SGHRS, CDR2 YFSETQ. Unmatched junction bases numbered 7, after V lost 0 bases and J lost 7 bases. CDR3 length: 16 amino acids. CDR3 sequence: CASSLEVAGVVGELFF. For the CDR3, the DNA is TGCGCCAGCAGCTTGGAAGTAGCGGGAGTGGTCGGGGAGCTGTTTTTT.

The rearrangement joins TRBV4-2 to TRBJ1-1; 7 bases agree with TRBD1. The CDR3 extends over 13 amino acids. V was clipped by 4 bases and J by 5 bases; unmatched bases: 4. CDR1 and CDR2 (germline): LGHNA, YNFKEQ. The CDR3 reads CASSRRGLTEAFF. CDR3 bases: TGTGCCAGCAGCCGTAGGGGGCTTACTGAAGCTTTCTTT.

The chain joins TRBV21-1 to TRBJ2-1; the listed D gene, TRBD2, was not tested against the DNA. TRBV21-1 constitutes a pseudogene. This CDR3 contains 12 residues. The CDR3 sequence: CASSKKRAWRFF. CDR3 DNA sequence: TGTGCCAGCAGCAAGAAGCGGGCCTGGCGGTTCTTC.

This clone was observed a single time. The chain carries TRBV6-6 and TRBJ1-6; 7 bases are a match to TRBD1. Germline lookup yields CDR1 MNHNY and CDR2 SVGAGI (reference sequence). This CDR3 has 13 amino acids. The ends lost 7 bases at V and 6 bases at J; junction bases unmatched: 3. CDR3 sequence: CASMGTVNSPLHF. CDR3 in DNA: TGTGCCAGCATGGGGACAGTTAATTCACCCCTCCACTTT.

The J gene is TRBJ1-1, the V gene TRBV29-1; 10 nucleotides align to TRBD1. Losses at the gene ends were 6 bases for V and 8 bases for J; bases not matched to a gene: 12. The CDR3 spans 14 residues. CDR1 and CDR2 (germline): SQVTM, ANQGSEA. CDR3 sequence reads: CSVSASGTGEEAFF. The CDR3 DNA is TGCAGCGTGAGTGCTTCCGGGACAGGGGAGGAAGCTTTCTTT.

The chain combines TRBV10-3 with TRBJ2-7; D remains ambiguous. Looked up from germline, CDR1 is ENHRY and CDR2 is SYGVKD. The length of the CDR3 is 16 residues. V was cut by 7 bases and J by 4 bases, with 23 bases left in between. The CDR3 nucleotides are TGTGCCATCAAGACAAGAGCAGACATAGGTAATTACGAGCAGTACTTC. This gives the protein CAIKTRADIGNYEQYF.

As DNA, the CDR3 is TGTGCCAGCAGCCAAAGGACAGGAAGCAATTCACCCCTCCACTTT. This sequence encodes CASSQRTGSNSPLHF. The chain couples TRBV9 to TRBJ1-6; the match to TRBD1 covers 7 bases. V shed 4 bases, J shed 7 bases, and the junction held 8 bases outside the gene matches. CDR3 size: 15 residues. Per the germline V gene, CDR1 is SGDLS and CDR2 is YYNGEE.

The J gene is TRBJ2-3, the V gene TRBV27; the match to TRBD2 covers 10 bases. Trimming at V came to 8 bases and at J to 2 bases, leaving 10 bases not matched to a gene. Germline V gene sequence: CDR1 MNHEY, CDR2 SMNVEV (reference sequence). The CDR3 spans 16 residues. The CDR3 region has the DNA TGTGCCAGCTCCATGAGGACTAGCGGATACACAGATACGCAGTATTTT. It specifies CASSMRTSGYTDTQYF.

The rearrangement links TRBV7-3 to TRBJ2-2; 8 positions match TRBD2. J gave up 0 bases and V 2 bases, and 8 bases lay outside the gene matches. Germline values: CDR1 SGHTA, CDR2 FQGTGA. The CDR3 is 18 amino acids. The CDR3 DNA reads TGTGCCAGCAGCTTAGGTTCAGCGGGAGTTTCGAACACCGGGGAGCTGTTTTTT. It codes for CASSLGSAGVSNTGELFF. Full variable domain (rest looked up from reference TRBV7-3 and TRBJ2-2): GAGVSQTPSNKVTEKGKYVELRCDPISGHTALYWYRQSLGQGPEFLIYFQGTGAADDSGLPNDRFFAVRPEGSVSTLKIQRTERGDSAVYLCASSLGSAGVSNTGELFFGEGSRLTVL.

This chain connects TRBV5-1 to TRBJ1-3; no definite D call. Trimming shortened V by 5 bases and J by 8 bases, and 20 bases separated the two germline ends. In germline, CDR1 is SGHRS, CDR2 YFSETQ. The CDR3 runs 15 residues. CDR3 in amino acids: CASSLSSQIGDTIYF. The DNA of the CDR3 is TGCGCCAGCAGTTTATCGTCGCAAATCGGGGACACCATATATTTT.

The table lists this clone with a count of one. The CDR3 DNA reads TGTGCCAGCAGCTTAGGGGGGGGTCGTGCCTACGAGCAGTACTTC. Encoded protein: CASSLGGGRAYEQYF. The chain employs TRBV11-2 and TRBJ2-7; 7 positions match TRBD2. The CDR3 runs to 15 residues. From germline, CDR1 is SGHAT and CDR2 FQNNGV. Trimming at V came to 1 base and at J to 2 bases, leaving 5 bases not matched to a gene.